The source of this TCR beta chain is a study of CD8 T cells in ankylosing spondylitis. With 6 bases removed from V and 0 bases from J, the gap between germline ends came to 3 bases. The CDR3 covers 13 residues. Each CDR3 protein is one row after TCRdb ran MiXCR on the 5' RACE reads. Of under 300,000 distinct CDR3 sequences listed, roughly 10% are singletons. The chain couples TRBV12-3 or TRBV12-4 to TRBJ2-6; D gene ambiguous. This receptor was obtained from a male donor with ankylosing spondylitis or in good health (not recorded which). What was sequenced was blood, either unsorted or a sorted T cell fraction (not recorded which). CDR3 protein: CASRNSGANVLTF. The CDR3 nucleotides read TGTGCCAGCAGGAACTCTGGGGCCAACGTCCTGACTTTC.